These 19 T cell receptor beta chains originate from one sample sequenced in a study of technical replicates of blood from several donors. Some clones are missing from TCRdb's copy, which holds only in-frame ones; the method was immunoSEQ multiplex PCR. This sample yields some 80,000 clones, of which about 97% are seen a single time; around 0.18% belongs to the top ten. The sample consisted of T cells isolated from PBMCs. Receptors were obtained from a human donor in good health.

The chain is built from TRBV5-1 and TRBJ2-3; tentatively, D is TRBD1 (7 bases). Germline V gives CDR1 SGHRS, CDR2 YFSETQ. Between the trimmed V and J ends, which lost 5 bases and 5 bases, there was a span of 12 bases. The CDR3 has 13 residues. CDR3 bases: TGCGCCAGCAGAGCCAGGGGGGAAGATACGCAGTATTTT. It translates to CASRARGEDTQYF.

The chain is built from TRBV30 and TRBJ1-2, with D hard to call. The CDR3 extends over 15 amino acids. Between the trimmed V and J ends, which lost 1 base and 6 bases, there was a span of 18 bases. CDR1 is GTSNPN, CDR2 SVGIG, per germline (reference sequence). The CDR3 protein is CAWSARLQVWHGYTF. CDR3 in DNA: TGTGCCTGGAGTGCCCGGCTTCAGGTTTGGCATGGCTACACCTTC.

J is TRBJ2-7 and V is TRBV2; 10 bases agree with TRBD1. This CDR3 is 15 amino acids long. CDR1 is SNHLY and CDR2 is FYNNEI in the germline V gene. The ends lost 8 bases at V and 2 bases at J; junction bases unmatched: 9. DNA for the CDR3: TGTGCCAGCTGTCCCGACAGGGGGCGAACCTACGAGCAGTACTTC. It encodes CASCPDRGRTYEQYF.

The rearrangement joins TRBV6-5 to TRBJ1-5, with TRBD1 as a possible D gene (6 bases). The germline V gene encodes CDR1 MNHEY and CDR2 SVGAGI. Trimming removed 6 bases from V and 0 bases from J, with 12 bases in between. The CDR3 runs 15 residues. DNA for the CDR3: TGTGCCAGCAGCTCGGGACACCCTAGCAATCAGCCCCAGCATTTT. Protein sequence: CASSSGHPSNQPQHF.

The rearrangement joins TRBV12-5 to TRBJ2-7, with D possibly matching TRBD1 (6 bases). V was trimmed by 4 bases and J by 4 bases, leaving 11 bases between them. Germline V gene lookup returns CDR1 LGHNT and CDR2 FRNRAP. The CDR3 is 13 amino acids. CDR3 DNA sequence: TGTGCTAGTGGTTCACAGGGCGGGTACGAGCAGTACTTC. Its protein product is CASGSQGGYEQYF.

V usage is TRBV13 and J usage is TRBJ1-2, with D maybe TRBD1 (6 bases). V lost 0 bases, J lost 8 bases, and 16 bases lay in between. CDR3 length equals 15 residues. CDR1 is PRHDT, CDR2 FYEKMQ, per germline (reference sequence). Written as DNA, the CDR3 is TGTGCCAGCAGCTTAGGGGAGGACAGACAGCGAGGCTACACCTTC. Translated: CASSLGEDRQRGYTF.

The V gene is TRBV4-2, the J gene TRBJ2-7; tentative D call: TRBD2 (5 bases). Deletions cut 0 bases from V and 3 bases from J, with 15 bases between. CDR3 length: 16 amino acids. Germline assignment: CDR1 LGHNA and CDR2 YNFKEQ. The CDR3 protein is CASSQEGAVKGYEQYF. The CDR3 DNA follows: TGTGCCAGCAGCCAAGAGGGAGCCGTCAAGGGCTACGAGCAGTACTTC.

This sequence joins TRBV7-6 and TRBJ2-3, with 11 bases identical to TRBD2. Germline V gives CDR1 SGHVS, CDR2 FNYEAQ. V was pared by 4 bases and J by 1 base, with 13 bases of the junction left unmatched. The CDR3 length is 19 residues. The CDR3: CASSSLGLAGGPRTDTQYF. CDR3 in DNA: TGTGCCAGCAGCTCACTGGGGCTAGCGGGAGGCCCTCGCACAGATACGCAGTATTTT.

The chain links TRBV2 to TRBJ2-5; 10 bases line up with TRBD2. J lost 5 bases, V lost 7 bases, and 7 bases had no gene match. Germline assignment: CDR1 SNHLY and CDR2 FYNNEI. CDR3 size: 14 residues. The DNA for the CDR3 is TGTGCCAGCACCAGCGGGAGGGCTCAGGAGACCCAGTACTTC. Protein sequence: CASTSGRAQETQYF.

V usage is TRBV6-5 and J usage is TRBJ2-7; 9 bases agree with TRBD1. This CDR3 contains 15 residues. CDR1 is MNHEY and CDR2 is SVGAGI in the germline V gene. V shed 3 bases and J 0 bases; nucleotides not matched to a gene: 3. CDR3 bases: TGTGCCAGCAGTTATGGGGACAGGGTCTCCTACGAGCAGTACTTC. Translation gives CASSYGDRVSYEQYF.

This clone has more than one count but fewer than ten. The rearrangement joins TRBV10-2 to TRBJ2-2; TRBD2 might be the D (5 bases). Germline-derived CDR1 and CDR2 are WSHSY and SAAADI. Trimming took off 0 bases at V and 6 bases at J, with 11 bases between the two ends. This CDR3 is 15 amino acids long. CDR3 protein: CASSESRGSAGELFF. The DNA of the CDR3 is TGCGCCAGCAGTGAGTCGAGAGGGTCGGCCGGGGAGCTGTTTTTT.

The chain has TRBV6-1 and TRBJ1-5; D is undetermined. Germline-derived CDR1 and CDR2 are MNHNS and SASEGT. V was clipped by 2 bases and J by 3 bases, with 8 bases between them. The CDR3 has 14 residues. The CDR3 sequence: CASSESGPNQPQHF. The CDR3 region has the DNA TGTGCCAGCAGTGAATCAGGCCCCAATCAGCCCCAGCATTTT.

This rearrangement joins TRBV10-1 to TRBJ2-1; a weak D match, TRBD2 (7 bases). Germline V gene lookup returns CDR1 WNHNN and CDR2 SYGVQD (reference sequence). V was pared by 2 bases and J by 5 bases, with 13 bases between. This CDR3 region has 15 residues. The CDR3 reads CASSEIERDNNEQFF. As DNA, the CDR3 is TGCGCCAGCAGTGAGATCGAGCGGGACAACAATGAGCAGTTCTTC.

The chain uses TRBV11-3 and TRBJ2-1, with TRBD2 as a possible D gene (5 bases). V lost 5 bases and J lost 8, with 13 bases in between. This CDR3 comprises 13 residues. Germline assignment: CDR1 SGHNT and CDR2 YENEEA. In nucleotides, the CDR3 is TGTGCCAGCAGCCAGACATCTAGCTATGAGCAGTTCTTC. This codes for CASSQTSSYEQFF.

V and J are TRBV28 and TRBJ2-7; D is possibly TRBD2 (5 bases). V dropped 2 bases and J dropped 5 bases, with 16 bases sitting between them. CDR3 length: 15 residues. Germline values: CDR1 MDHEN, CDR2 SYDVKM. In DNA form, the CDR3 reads TGTGCCAGCAGTTTAAGCGGACGGCTCCAGAACGAGCAGTACTTC. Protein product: CASSLSGRLQNEQYF. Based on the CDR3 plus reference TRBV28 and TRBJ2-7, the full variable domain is DVKVTQSSRYLVKRTGEKVFLECVQDMDHENMFWYRQDPGLGLRLIYFSYDVKMKEKGDIPEGYSVSREKKERFSLILESASTNQTSMYLCASSLSGRLQNEQYFGPGTRLTVT.

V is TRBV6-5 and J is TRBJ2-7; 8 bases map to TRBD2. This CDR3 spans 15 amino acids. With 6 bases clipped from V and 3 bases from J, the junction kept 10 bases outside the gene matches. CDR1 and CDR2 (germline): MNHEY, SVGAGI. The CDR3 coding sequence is TGTGCCAGCAGCCTCACTAGCGGACCTTACTACGAGCAGTACTTC. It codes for CASSLTSGPYYEQYF.

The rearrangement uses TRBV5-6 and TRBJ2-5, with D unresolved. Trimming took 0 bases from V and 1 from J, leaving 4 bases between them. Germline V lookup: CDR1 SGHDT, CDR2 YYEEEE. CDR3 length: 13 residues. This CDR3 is CASSLASQETQYF. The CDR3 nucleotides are TGTGCCAGCAGCTTGGCTAGCCAAGAGACCCAGTACTTC.

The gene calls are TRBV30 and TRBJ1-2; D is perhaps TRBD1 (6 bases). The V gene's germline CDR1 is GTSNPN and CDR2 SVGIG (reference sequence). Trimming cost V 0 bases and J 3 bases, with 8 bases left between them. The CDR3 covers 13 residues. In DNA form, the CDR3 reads TGTGCCTGGAGTGTAAGGACAGACTATGGCTACACCTTC. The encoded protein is CAWSVRTDYGYTF.

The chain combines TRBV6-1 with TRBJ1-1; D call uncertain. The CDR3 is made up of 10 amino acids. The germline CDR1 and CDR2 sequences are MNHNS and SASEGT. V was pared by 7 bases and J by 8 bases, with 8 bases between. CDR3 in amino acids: CASTAGEAFF. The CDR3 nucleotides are TGTGCCAGCACGGCGGGGGAAGCTTTCTTT.